This T cell receptor beta chain is drawn from a study of T-cell memory formation after mild COVID-19. In germline, CDR1 is SEHNR, CDR2 FQNEAQ (reference sequence). Between the trimmed V and J ends, which lost 6 bases and 13 bases, there was a span of 13 bases. The CDR3 is 11 residues long. MiXCR, run by TCRdb on the 5' RACE reads, gives a single entry per CDR3 protein. The table shows approximately 400,000 distinct CDR3 sequences, with approximately 18% occurring only once. This TCR was sampled from a man aged 18 to 29 who had mild COVID-19 (a few samples of this study predate the infection). Cell type and time point are not known. Source material: PBMCs or a T cell subset sorted from them (not recorded which). V gene TRBV7-9 combines with J gene TRBJ2-1; TRBD2 is a possible D gene (6 bases). CDR3 DNA: TGTGCCAGCAGTTTCGGACTACTCCAGTTCTTC. Translated, it gives CASSFGLLQFF.